These 23 T cell receptor beta chains originate from one sample sequenced in a study of shared clonotypes between healthy human individuals. Some clones are missing from TCRdb's copy, which holds only in-frame ones; the method was immunoSEQ multiplex PCR. Among 2,100,000 or so clones, 90% to 96% were seen once, and the ten largest hold around 0.13%. The sample consisted of naive CD4+ T cells sorted from blood. Subset reported: CD45RA+ positively selected. The receptors were sampled from a man aged 18 to 30 in good health.

This chain connects TRBV2 to TRBJ2-3; weak D call: TRBD2 (5 bases). Looked up from germline, CDR1 is SNHLY and CDR2 is FYNNEI. The CDR3 is 14 residues long. V was trimmed by 6 bases and J by 5 bases, leaving 15 bases between them. CDR3 DNA sequence: TGTGCCAGCAGCGAATTTCAGCGGCTAGATACGCAGTATTTT. This translates into CASSEFQRLDTQYF.

The chain uses TRBV5-1 and TRBJ2-1; 14 nucleotides agree with TRBD2. The junction had 7 bases not matched to a gene; V was cut back by 4 bases and J by 4 bases. This CDR3 has 17 residues. Looked up from germline, CDR1 is SGHRS and CDR2 is YFSETQ. The CDR3 nucleotides read TGCGCCAGCAGCCCCGGGACTAGCGGGAGAGATTACAATGAGCAGTTCTTC. This encodes CASSPGTSGRDYNEQFF.

This clone has only one observation. CDR3 sequence reads: CASSADRGRTEAFF. CDR3 coding DNA: TGTGCCAGCAGCGCCGACAGGGGGCGCACTGAAGCTTTCTTT. V usage is TRBV7-2 and J usage is TRBJ1-1, with TRBD1 matching 10 bases. Per the germline V gene, CDR1 is SGHTA and CDR2 is FQGNSA. V lost 5 bases and J lost 4; bases outside the gene matches: 4. This CDR3 contains 14 residues.

J is TRBJ1-1 and V is TRBV4-3; 7 bases line up with TRBD1. Per germline, CDR1 LGHNA and CDR2 YSLEER. V trimming: 4 bases; J trimming: 1 base; junction bases outside the gene matches: 6. This CDR3 is 15 amino acids long. The CDR3 DNA sequence: TGCGCCAGCAGCCGTTTCAGGGGGGGGAACACTGAAGCTTTCTTT. Translation gives CASSRFRGGNTEAFF.

The gene calls are TRBV5-6 and TRBJ2-3; 12 nucleotides agree with TRBD1. Germline lookup yields CDR1 SGHDT and CDR2 YYEEEE. The CDR3 consists of 16 residues. The V segment lost 0 bases and the J segment 4 bases; nucleotides outside the gene matches: 3. The CDR3 region has the DNA TGTGCCAGCAGCTTGGCCGGGACAGGGGGCGCAGATACGCAGTATTTT. It encodes CASSLAGTGGADTQYF.

This clone was seen a single time. The V call is TRBV5-1, the J call TRBJ2-1; no reliable D call. The germline V gene encodes CDR1 SGHRS and CDR2 YFSETQ. The CDR3 is made up of 17 amino acids. With 2 bases removed from V and 0 bases from J, the gap between germline ends came to 15 bases. Here the CDR3 DNA reads TGCGCCAGCAGCTTTGGCAGCTCAACTTTCTCCTACAATGAGCAGTTCTTC. Protein sequence: CASSFGSSTFSYNEQFF.

The rearrangement links TRBV25-1 to TRBJ1-3; D not resolved. V gave up 4 bases and J gave up 0 bases, with 13 bases separating them. Germline lookup yields CDR1 MGHDK and CDR2 SYGVNS. CDR3 length: 16 residues. The CDR3 protein is CASSGAHGYSGNTIYF. In nucleotides, the CDR3 is TGTGCCAGCAGTGGGGCCCATGGCTACTCTGGAAACACCATATATTTT.

The chain carries TRBV2 and TRBJ2-2; 7 bases are a match to TRBD1. After removal of 5 bases from V and 1 base from J, the junction contained 7 bases not matched to a gene. This CDR3 has 16 amino acids. Per germline, CDR1 SNHLY and CDR2 FYNNEI. Here the CDR3 DNA reads TGTGCCAGCAGTAATGGACAGGCCTTGAACACCGGGGAGCTGTTTTTT. Its protein is CASSNGQALNTGELFF.

V and J are TRBV4-1 and TRBJ1-2, with unresolved D. Looked up from germline, CDR1 is MGHRA and CDR2 is YSYEKL. Trimming shortened V by 0 bases and J by 5 bases, and 10 bases separated the two germline ends. CDR3 size: 14 residues. The CDR3 DNA is TGCGCCAGCAGCCAAGAGGGGAGGGTTTATGGCTACACCTTC. It translates to CASSQEGRVYGYTF.

V and J are TRBV4-1 and TRBJ1-1; a weak D match, TRBD1 (5 bases). The CDR3 length is 14 residues. Germline V gene lookup returns CDR1 MGHRA and CDR2 YSYEKL. Trimming removed 5 bases from V and 4 bases from J, with 14 bases in between. The CDR3 bases are TGCGCCAGCAGCACCCCCAATGGGGGCACTGAAGCTTTCTTT. Residues: CASSTPNGGTEAFF.

This clone was found once. V and J are TRBV19 and TRBJ1-5, with 7 bases fitting TRBD1. V gave up 3 bases and J gave up 3 bases; unmatched junction bases: 2. The CDR3 consists of 14 residues. CDR1 is LNHDA and CDR2 is SQIVND in the germline V gene (reference sequence). CDR3 nucleotides: TGTGCCAGTAGTATGGGACAGTTCAATCAGCCCCAGCATTTT. It codes for CASSMGQFNQPQHF.

The rearrangement links TRBV6-5 to TRBJ2-7; TRBD1 is a possible D gene (6 bases). The CDR3 has 15 residues. V was shortened by 6 bases and J by 0 bases, with 15 bases between the two germline ends. Germline V gene data show CDR1 as MNHEY and CDR2 as SVGAGI. The CDR3, as DNA: TGTGCCAGCAGCGACCGGGACATCCCCTCCTACGAGCAGTACTTC. This encodes CASSDRDIPSYEQYF.

V usage is TRBV27 and J usage is TRBJ2-7, with D tentatively TRBD1 (5 bases). Deletions cut 8 bases from V and 0 bases from J, with 17 bases between. Germline loops: CDR1 MNHEY, CDR2 SMNVEV (reference sequence). The CDR3 consists of 15 residues. This CDR3 reads CASQKYTGSSYEQYF. The CDR3 nucleotides are TGTGCCAGCCAGAAATATACAGGAAGCTCCTACGAGCAGTACTTC.

The chain uses TRBV12-5 and TRBJ1-2; D is uncertain. Germline V gives CDR1 LGHNT, CDR2 FRNRAP. The CDR3 runs 18 residues. V was cut by 3 bases and J by 7 bases, with 27 bases left in between. The CDR3 here is CASGLRWNTSPYPSGYTF. In nucleotides, the CDR3 is TGTGCTAGTGGTTTAAGGTGGAACACTTCCCCCTACCCGTCTGGCTACACCTTC.

The rearrangement joins TRBV2 to TRBJ2-3, with no clear D. Germline-derived CDR1 and CDR2 are SNHLY and FYNNEI. V gave up 10 bases and J gave up 0 bases, with 14 bases separating them. The CDR3 sequence is 14 residues long. The CDR3 loop reads CATAPLGSTDTQYF. The CDR3 DNA is TGTGCCACCGCACCCTTAGGCAGCACAGATACGCAGTATTTT.

The V gene is TRBV6-1, the J gene TRBJ2-3, with 10 bases matching TRBD1. CDR3 size: 15 residues. Germline V gives CDR1 MNHNS, CDR2 SASEGT. Unmatched junction bases numbered 5, after V lost 5 bases and J lost 3 bases. The CDR3 DNA is TGTGCCAGCAGTCGCCGGGACAGGGGTACAGATACGCAGTATTTT. This gives the protein CASSRRDRGTDTQYF.

This sequence joins TRBV11-2 and TRBJ1-2; D is uncertain. Germline assignment: CDR1 SGHAT and CDR2 FQNNGV. This CDR3 has 13 amino acids. The V end was cut by 1 base, the J end by 5 bases, with 8 bases between. CDR3 sequence reads: CASSLAENYGYTF. In DNA form, the CDR3 reads TGTGCCAGCAGCTTAGCGGAGAATTATGGCTACACCTTC.

As DNA, the CDR3 is TGTGCCAGCAGTTTATCGGGCAGGGGTGGTCGAGAGACCCAGTACTTC. Protein: CASSLSGRGGRETQYF. The chain employs TRBV28 and TRBJ2-5; TRBD1 is a possible D gene (6 bases). Deletions cut 1 base from V and 4 bases from J, with 16 bases between. This CDR3 region has 16 residues. CDR1 is MDHEN and CDR2 is SYDVKM in the germline V gene.

The chain carries TRBV28 and TRBJ1-3; perhaps TRBD1 as D (5 bases). Germline V gene sequence: CDR1 MDHEN, CDR2 SYDVKM. Trimming shortened V by 6 bases and J by 0 bases, and 12 bases separated the two germline ends. The CDR3 is 15 residues long. CDR3 amino acids: CASSPGGSSGNTIYF. DNA for the CDR3: TGTGCCAGCAGCCCTGGGGGGTCCTCTGGAAACACCATATATTTT. Combining the CDR3 with reference TRBV28 and TRBJ1-3 gives the whole variable domain DVKVTQSSRYLVKRTGEKVFLECVQDMDHENMFWYRQDPGLGLRLIYFSYDVKMKEKGDIPEGYSVSREKKERFSLILESASTNQTSMYLCASSPGGSSGNTIYFGEGSWLTVV.

The chain uses TRBV2 and TRBJ2-7, with 9 bases fitting TRBD1. V lost 6 bases, J lost 6 bases, and 3 bases stayed unmatched. Germline V gene lookup returns CDR1 SNHLY and CDR2 FYNNEI. The CDR3 consists of 12 residues. Here the CDR3 DNA reads TGTGCCAGCAGCCTGACAGGGGGCGAGCAGTACTTC. It encodes CASSLTGGEQYF.

This clone was detected once. The chain joins TRBV5-4 to TRBJ1-2, with TRBD1 identical over 10 bases. V gave up 5 bases and J gave up 6 bases; unmatched junction bases: 10. The germline gives CDR1 SGHNT, CDR2 YYREEE (reference sequence). The CDR3 sequence is 15 residues long. The CDR3 nucleotides are TGTGCCAGCAGGACCCAGGGACAGGGGCGGAATGGCTACACCTTC. Protein sequence: CASRTQGQGRNGYTF.

V usage is TRBV30 and J usage is TRBJ1-1; D is perhaps TRBD1 (5 bases). V was shortened by 1 base and J by 8 bases, with 11 bases between the two germline ends. Germline-derived CDR1 and CDR2 are GTSNPN and SVGIG (reference sequence). CDR3 length equals 12 residues. CDR3 DNA: TGTGCCTGGAGTGCCGGGGCAGGAGAAGCTTTCTTT. Its protein product is CAWSAGAGEAFF. Full variable domain (outside the CDR3, taken from reference TRBV30 and TRBJ1-1): SQTIHQWPATLVQPVGSPLSLECTVEGTSNPNLYWYRQAAGRGLQLLFYSVGIGQISSEVPQNLSASRPQDRQFILSSKKLLLSDSGFYLCAWSAGAGEAFFGQGTRLTVV.

The chain recombines TRBV7-2 with TRBJ1-4; perhaps TRBD1 as D (6 bases). CDR3 size: 14 residues. The germline CDR1 and CDR2 sequences are SGHTA and FQGNSA. V shed 8 bases and J shed 4 bases, with 14 bases lying between them. The CDR3 loop reads CASAGGSLNEKLFF. The CDR3 bases are TGTGCCAGCGCCGGGGGCAGCCTTAATGAAAAACTGTTTTTT.